The source of this TCR beta chain is a study of T cell responses to AZD1222 COVID-19 vaccine. The overall study: Timing groups of about 4 and about 12 weeks for second doses were pooled.

Findings and limits, study-wide: Females outnumbered males among donors, who were mostly white British; clonal diversity was possibly underestimated.

Comments on this clone: What it binds is not known.

Repertoires were generated with immunoSEQ multiplex PCR, while TCRdb's copy carries only in-frame clones and drops some. The sample yields about 83,000 clones, 86% seen once. The ends lost 6 bases at V and 4 bases at J; junction bases unmatched: 9. This CDR3 has 15 residues. Per the germline V gene, CDR1 is LNHDA and CDR2 is SQIVND (reference sequence). The TCR sequence derives from an adult in good health. The chain couples TRBV19 to TRBJ1-5; TRBD1 matches 7 bases. The sequencing here drew on peripheral blood, taken on day 0 of AZD1222 vaccination. The CDR3 here is CASSSTGTANQPQHF. DNA of the CDR3: TGTGCCAGTAGCTCGACCGGGACAGCTAATCAGCCCCAGCATTTT.